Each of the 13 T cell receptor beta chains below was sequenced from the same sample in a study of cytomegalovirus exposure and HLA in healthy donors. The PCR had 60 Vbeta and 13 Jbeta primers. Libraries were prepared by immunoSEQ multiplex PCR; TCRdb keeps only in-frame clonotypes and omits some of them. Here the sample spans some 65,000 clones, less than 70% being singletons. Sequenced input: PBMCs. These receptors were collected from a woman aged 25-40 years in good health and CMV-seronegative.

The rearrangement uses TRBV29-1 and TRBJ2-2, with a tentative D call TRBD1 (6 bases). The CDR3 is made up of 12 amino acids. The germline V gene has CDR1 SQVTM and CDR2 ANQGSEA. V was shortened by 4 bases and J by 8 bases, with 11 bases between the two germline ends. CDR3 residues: CSVGFGTGELFF. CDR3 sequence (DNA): TGCAGCGTTGGGTTCGGGACAGGGGAGCTGTTTTTT.

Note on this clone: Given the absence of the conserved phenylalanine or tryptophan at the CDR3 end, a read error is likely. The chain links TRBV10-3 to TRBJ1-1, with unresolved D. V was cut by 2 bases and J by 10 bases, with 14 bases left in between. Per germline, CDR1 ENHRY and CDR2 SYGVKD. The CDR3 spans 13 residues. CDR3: CAISEDGGLLAFV. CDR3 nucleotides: TGTGCCATCAGTGAGGACGGCGGCCTTTTAGCTTTCGTT.

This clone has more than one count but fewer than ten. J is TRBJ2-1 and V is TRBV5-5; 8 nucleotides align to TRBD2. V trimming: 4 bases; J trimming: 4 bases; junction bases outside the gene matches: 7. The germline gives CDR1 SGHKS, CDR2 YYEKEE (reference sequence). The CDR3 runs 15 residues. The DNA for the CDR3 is TGTGCCAGCAGCCCCGTGGGCGGGGGGTACAATGAGCAGTTCTTC. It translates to CASSPVGGGYNEQFF.

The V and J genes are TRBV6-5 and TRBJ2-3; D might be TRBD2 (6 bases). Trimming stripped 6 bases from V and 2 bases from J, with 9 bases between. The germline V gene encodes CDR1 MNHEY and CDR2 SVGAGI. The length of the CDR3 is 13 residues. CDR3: CASRRDFTDTQYF. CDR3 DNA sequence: TGTGCCAGCAGAAGGGACTTCACAGATACGCAGTATTTT.

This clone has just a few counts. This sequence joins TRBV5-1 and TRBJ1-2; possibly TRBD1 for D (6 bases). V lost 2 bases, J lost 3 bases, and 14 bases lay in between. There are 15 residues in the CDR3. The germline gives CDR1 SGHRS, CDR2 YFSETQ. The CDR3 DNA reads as TGCGCCAGCAGCTTATACAGGGATTCTGACTATGGCTACACCTTC. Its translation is CASSLYRDSDYGYTF.

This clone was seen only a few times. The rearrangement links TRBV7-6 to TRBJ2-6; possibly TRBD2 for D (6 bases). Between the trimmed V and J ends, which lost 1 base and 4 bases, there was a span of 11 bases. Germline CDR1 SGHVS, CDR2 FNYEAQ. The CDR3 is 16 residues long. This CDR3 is CASSLVAGTGANVLTF. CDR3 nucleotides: TGTGCCAGCAGCTTAGTGGCGGGAACAGGGGCCAACGTCCTGACTTTC.

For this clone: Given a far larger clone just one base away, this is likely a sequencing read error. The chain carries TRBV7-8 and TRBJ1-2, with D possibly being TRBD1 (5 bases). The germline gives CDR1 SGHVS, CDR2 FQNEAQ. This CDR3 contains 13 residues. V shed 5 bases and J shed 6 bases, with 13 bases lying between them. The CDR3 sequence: CASSIGAGNGYTF. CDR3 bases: TGTGCCAGCAGCATAGGTGCAGGGAATGGCTACACCTTC.

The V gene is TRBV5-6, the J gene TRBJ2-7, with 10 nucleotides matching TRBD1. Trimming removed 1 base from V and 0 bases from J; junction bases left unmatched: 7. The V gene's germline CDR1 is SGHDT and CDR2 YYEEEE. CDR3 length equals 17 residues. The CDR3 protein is CASSLISGTGASYEQYF. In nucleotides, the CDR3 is TGTGCCAGCAGCTTGATATCGGGGACAGGGGCCTCCTACGAGCAGTACTTC.

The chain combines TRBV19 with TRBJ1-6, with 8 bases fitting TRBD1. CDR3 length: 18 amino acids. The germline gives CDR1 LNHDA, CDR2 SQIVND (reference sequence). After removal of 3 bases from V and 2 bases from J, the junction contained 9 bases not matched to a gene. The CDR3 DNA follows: TGTGCCAGTAGTATGGGGCAGGGGGCGAGAACCTATAATTCACCCCTCCACTTT. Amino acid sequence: CASSMGQGARTYNSPLHF.

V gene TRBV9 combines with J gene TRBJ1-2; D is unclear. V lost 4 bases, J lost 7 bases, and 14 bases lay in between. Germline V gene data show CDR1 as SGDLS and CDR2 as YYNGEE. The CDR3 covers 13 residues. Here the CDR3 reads CASSPGSAPGYTF. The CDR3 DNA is TGTGCCAGCAGCCCTGGGAGTGCCCCTGGCTACACCTTC.

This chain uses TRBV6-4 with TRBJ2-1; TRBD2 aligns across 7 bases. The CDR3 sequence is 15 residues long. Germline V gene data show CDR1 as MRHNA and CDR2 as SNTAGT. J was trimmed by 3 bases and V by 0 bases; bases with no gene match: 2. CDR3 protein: CASSDSSGHYNEQFF. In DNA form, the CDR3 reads TGTGCCAGCAGTGACTCTAGCGGGCACTACAATGAGCAGTTCTTC.

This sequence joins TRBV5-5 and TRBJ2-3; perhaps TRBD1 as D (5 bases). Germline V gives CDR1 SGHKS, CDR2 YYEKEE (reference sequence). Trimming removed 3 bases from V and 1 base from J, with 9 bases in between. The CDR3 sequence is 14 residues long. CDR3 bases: TGTGCCAGCAGCTCATGGGGCGGCACAGATACGCAGTATTTT. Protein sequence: CASSSWGGTDTQYF.

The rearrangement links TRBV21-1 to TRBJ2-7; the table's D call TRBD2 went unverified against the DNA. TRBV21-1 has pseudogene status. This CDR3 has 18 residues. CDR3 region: CASSKEALAGAWSNEQYF. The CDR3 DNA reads TGTGCCAGCAGCAAAGAAGCTCTAGCGGGGGCCTGGAGCAACGAGCAGTACTTC.